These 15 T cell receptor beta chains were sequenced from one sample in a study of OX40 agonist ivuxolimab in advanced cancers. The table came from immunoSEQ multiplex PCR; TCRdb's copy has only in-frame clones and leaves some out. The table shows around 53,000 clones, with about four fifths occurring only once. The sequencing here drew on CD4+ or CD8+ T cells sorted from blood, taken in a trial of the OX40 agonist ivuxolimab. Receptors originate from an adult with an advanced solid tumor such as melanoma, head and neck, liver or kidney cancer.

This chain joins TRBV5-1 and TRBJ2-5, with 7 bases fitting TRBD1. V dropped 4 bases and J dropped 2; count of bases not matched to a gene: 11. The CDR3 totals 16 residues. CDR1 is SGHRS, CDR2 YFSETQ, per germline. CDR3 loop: CASSPGQPNLQETQYF. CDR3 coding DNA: TGCGCCAGCAGCCCGGGACAGCCTAACCTACAAGAGACCCAGTACTTC.

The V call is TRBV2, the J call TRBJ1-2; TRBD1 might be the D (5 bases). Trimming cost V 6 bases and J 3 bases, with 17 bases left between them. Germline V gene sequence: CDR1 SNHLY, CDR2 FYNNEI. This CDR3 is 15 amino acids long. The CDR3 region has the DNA TGTGCCAGCAGAGGTCCCGGGGCTGGTCACTATGGCTACACCTTC. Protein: CASRGPGAGHYGYTF.

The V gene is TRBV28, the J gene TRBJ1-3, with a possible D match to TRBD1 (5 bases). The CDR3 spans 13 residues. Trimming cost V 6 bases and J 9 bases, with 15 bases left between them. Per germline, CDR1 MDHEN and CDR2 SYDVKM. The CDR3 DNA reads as TGTGCCAGCAGCCTCGGACAATTACGCACCATATATTTT. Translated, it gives CASSLGQLRTIYF.

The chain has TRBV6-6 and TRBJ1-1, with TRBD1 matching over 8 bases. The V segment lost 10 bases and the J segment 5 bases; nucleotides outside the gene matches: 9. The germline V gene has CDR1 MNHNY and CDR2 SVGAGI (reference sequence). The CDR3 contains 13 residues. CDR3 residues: CATAGGVGTEAFF. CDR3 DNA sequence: TGTGCCACCGCAGGGGGCGTTGGGACTGAAGCTTTCTTT.

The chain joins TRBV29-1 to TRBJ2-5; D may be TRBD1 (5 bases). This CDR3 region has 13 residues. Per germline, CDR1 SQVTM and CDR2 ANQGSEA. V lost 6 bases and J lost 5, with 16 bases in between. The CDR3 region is CSVAKSGIETQYF. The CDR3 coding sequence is TGCAGCGTCGCTAAGTCAGGGATCGAGACCCAGTACTTC. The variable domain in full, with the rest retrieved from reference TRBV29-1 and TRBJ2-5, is SAVISQKPSRDICQRGTSLTIQCQVDSQVTMMFWYRQQPGQSLTLIATANQGSEATYESGFVIDKFPISRPNLTFSTLTVSNMSPEDSSIYLCSVAKSGIETQYFGPGTRLLVL.

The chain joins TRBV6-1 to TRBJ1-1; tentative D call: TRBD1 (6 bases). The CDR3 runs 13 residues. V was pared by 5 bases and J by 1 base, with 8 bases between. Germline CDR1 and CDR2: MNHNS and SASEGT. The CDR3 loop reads CASSLGQNTEAFF. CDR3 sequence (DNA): TGTGCCAGCAGTCTGGGACAGAACACTGAAGCTTTCTTT.

The CDR3: CAWNRDGEQYF. As DNA, the CDR3 is TGTGCCTGGAACCGGGACGGCGAGCAGTACTTC. The genes are TRBV30 and TRBJ2-7, with D possibly called TRBD1 or TRBD2 (5 bases each). This CDR3 region has 11 residues. With 4 bases removed from V and 6 bases from J, the gap between germline ends came to 10 bases. CDR1 and CDR2 (germline): GTSNPN, SVGIG (reference sequence).

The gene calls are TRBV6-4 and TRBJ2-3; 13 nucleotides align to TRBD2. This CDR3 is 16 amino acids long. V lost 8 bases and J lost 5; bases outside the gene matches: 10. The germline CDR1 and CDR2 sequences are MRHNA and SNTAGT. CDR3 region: CASPGGTSGMGDTQYF. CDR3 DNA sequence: TGTGCCAGCCCTGGGGGGACTAGCGGGATGGGAGATACGCAGTATTTT.

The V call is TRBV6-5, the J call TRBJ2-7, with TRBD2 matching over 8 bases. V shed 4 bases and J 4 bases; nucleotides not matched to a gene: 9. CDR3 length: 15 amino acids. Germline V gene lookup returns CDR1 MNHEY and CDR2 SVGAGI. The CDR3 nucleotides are TGTGCCAGCAGTTTGACCGGGACTAGTGGTTACGAGCAGTACTTC. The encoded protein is CASSLTGTSGYEQYF.

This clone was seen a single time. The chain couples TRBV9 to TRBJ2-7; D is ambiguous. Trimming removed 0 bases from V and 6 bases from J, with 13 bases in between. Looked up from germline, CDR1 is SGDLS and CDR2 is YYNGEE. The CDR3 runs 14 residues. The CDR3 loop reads CASSVGYGLGEQYF. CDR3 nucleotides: TGTGCCAGCAGCGTAGGGTATGGCCTAGGCGAGCAGTACTTC.

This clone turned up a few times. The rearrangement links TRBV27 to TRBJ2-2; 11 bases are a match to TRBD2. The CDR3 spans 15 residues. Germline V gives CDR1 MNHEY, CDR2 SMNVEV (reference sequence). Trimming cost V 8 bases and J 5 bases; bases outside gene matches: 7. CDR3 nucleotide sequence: TGTGCCAGCCCACCCGGGACTAGCGGAACCGGGGAGCTGTTTTTT. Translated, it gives CASPPGTSGTGELFF.

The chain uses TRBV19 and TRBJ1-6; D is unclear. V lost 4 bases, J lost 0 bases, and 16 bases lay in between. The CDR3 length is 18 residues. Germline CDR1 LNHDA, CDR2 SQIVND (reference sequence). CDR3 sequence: CASSKQALRSSYNSPLHF. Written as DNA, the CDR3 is TGTGCCAGTAGTAAGCAGGCTTTAAGGAGCTCCTATAATTCACCCCTCCACTTT.

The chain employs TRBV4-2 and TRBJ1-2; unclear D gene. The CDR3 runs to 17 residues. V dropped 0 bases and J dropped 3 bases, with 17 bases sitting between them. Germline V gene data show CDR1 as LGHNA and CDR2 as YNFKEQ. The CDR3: CASSQDLSTGLDYGYTF. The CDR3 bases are TGTGCCAGCAGCCAAGATCTTTCGACGGGCCTTGACTATGGCTACACCTTC.

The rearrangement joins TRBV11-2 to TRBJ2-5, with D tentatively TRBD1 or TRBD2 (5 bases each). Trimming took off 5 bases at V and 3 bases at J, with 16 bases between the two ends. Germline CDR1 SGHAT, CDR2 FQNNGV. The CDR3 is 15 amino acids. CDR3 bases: TGTGCCAGCAGCGTTTCGGTGGTGGGGGAAGAGACCCAGTACTTC. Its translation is CASSVSVVGEETQYF.

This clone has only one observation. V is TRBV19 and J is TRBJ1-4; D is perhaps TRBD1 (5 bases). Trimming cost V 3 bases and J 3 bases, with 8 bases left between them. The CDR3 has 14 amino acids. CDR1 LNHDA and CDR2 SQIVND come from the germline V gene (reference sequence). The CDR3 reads CASSMGTANEKLFF. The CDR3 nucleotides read TGTGCCAGTAGTATGGGGACTGCTAATGAAAAACTGTTTTTT.